This T cell receptor beta chain was documented in a study of blood T cells in healthy people across ages. The overall study: About one barcoded beta molecule was captured per two T cells (by template switching). Broader study findings: Diversity figures based on one million T cells were deemed too low.

PCR was performed a second time for about 7 to 12 cycles using a sample-barcoded 5' primer and a J-beta primer mix. Each cDNA molecule, via a template-switch adaptor with 12 random nucleotides, was tagged. MiXCR was run by TCRdb on the 5' RACE reads, yielding one entry per CDR3 protein. The sample has 920,000 or so distinct CDR3 sequences; around 43% are singletons. This clonotype appeared many times. The antigen remains undetermined. The CDR3 length is 13 residues. CDR1 and CDR2 from the germline V gene are SQVTM and ANQGSEA. Trimming removed 2 bases at V and 7 bases at J, with 14 bases between. The authors extracted at least 5 micrograms of total RNA per sample.

Sequences were obtained from blood. The chain couples TRBV29-1 to TRBJ1-2; weak D call: TRBD1 (5 bases). The TCR comes from a woman aged 55-70 years in good health. For the CDR3, the DNA is TGCAGCGTTGAACTCTCGGGCAGGGCTGGCTACACCTTC. Translated: CSVELSGRAGYTF.